This T cell receptor beta chain was documented in a study of blood T cell repertoires in COVID-19. Sequenced by immunoSEQ multiplex PCR; TCRdb stores in-frame clones only, minus some. The sample contains about 280,000 clones, 85% to 90% of which appear only once. Sequenced input: peripheral blood. This sequence originates from a human donor in a cohort sampled during active COVID-19.

Here the CDR3 DNA reads TGTGCCAGCAGGAGGGCTAGCACCACCGGGGAGCTGTTTTTT. The encoded protein is CASRRASTTGELFF. The chain combines TRBV9 with TRBJ2-2, with D perhaps matching TRBD2 (5 bases). Germline V gives CDR1 SGDLS, CDR2 YYNGEE. V was cut by 5 bases and J by 4 bases, with 12 bases left in between. This CDR3 comprises 14 residues.